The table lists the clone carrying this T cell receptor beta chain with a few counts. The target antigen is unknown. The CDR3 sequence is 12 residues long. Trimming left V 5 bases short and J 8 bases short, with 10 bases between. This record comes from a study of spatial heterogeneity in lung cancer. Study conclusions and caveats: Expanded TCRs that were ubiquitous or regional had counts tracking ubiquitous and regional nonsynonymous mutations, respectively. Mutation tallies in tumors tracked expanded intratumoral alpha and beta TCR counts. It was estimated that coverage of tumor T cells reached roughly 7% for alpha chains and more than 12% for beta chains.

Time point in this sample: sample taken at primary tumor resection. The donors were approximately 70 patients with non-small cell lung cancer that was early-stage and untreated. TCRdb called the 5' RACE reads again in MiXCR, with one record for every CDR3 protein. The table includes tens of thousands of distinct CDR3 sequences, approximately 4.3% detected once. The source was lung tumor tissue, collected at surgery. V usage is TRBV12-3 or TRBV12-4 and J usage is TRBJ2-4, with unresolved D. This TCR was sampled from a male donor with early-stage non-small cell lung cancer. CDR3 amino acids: CASSAAPDIQYF. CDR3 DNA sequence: TGTGCCAGCAGTGCAGCCCCAGACATTCAGTACTTC.